Below are 6 T cell receptor beta chains sequenced from a single sample in a study of blood T cell repertoires in COVID-19. The data were produced by immunoSEQ multiplex PCR, yet TCRdb's version contains in-frame clones alone and is incomplete. The data contain some 370,000 clones, almost 90% of them singletons. The sample was peripheral blood. All receptors come from a man between 18 and 29 years old with active or convalescent COVID-19.

This chain links TRBV11-2 with TRBJ1-1; D not resolved. The germline V gene has CDR1 SGHAT and CDR2 FQNNGV. CDR3 length equals 11 residues. V lost 2 bases, J lost 10 bases, and 8 bases lay in between. CDR3 in DNA: TGTGCCAGCAGCTTACTAGCGGTAGCTTTCTTT. Translating gives CASSLLAVAFF.

The V gene is TRBV7-6, the J gene TRBJ1-6, with a weak D call TRBD1 (5 bases). This CDR3 region has 13 residues. In germline, CDR1 is SGHVS, CDR2 FNYEAQ. V lost 4 bases and J lost 13, with 14 bases in between. CDR3: CASSYSDTSPLHF. DNA for the CDR3: TGTGCCAGCAGCTACTCGGACACCTCCCCCCTCCACTTT.

This sequence joins TRBV7-2 and TRBJ1-1; TRBD1 aligns across 7 bases. The CDR3 loop spans 15 amino acids. The germline CDR1 and CDR2 sequences are SGHTA and FQGNSA. Germline trimming cut 5 bases from V and 5 bases from J; bases unmatched to any gene: 11. The CDR3 loop is CASSPSDRVQTEAFF. The CDR3 nucleotides are TGTGCCAGCAGCCCCAGCGACAGGGTACAGACTGAAGCTTTCTTT.

J is TRBJ2-7 and V is TRBV4-3; D remains ambiguous. Trimming stripped 4 bases from V and 4 bases from J, with 14 bases between. Germline V gene lookup returns CDR1 LGHNA and CDR2 YSLEER. The CDR3 is 14 residues long. Here the CDR3 DNA reads TGCGCCAGCAGCCCCGGGTCAGCCGGTTACGAGCAGTACTTC. Its protein product is CASSPGSAGYEQYF.

The V gene is TRBV5-8, the J gene TRBJ1-2; D not resolved. This CDR3 region has 12 residues. Germline CDR1 SGHTS, CDR2 YDEGEE. Trimming left V 1 base short and J 3 bases short, with 4 bases between. The CDR3 spells CASSLFDYGYTF. In DNA, the CDR3 is TGTGCCAGCAGCTTGTTCGACTATGGCTACACCTTC. The full variable domain, with the rest looked up from reference TRBV5-8 and TRBJ1-2, is EAGVTQSPTHLIKTRGQQATLRCSPISGHTSVYWYQQALGLGLQFLLWYDEGEERNRGNFPPRFSGRQFPNYSSELNVNALELEDSALYLCASSLFDYGYTFGSGTRLTVV.

This chain links TRBV7-6 with TRBJ2-6; TRBD1 agrees at 9 bases. CDR3 length: 17 amino acids. Germline V gene lookup returns CDR1 SGHVS and CDR2 FNYEAQ. The V segment lost 4 bases and the J segment 0 bases; nucleotides outside the gene matches: 4. The CDR3 sequence is CASSSGTGYSGANVLTF. CDR3 sequence (DNA): TGTGCCAGCAGCTCCGGGACAGGGTACTCTGGGGCCAACGTCCTGACTTTC.